This entry is about one T cell receptor (beta chain). As yet, its antigen is unknown. The entry originates in a study of graft-versus-host responses after intestinal transplantation. Study-level background: Every one of the recipients received anti-thymocyte globulin induction and afterwards took tacrolimus and steroids for around 3 years.

Germline V gives CDR1 SGDLS, CDR2 YYNGEE. After removal of 4 bases from V and 8 bases from J, the junction contained 19 bases not matched to a gene. The CDR3 extends over 18 amino acids. Sequencing was performed with immunoSEQ multiplex PCR; in TCRdb, only in-frame clones are kept and a portion is missing. The table shows almost 55,000 clones, with 91% occurring only once. Study observations and caveats: GvH clones detected in recipient marrow included some appearing first in ileum or blood.

The sample consisted of PBMCs, taken approximately 97 weeks after intestinal transplant. This receptor was obtained from a human patient who received an intestinal transplant, so some T cells may come from the graft donor. This chain joins TRBV9 and TRBJ2-1; 9 positions agree with TRBD2. In nucleotides, the CDR3 is TGTGCCAGCAGCCCGCGGGGGGGGGACACCGGGCGGGTCTATGAGCAGTTCTTC. Residues: CASSPRGGDTGRVYEQFF.